This is a list of T cell receptor beta chains from one sample in a study of blood T cells in healthy people across ages. TCRdb used MiXCR to reprocess the 5' RACE reads, holding one entry per CDR3 protein. The sample lists roughly 1.7 million distinct CDR3 sequences, roughly 30% seen once, with approximately 11% in the top ten. The sequencing sample was made of blood. These receptors were collected from a woman in her twenties or thirties in good health. CDR3s include the opening cysteine and the closing phenylalanine or tryptophan. The D gene is left open where the match is weak. The size field is filled for only some rows; it gives once, few, many or a size class.

J | V | D | size | CDR3 | DNA
TRBJ2-2 | TRBV7-9 | NA | NA | CASSLEAAGELFF | TGTGCCAGCAGCTTGGAGGCGGCCGGGGAGCTGTTTTTT
TRBJ2-5 | TRBV20-1 | TRBD2 | few | CSAWTSAETQYF | TGCAGTGCTTGGACTAGTGCTGAGACCCAGTACTTC
TRBJ2-1 | TRBV11-1 | NA | few | CATGLLYNEQFF | TGTGCAACGGGACTTCTCTACAATGAGCAGTTCTTC
TRBJ1-1 | TRBV7-2 | NA | NA | CASSLAWSGARTEAFF | TGTGCCAGCAGCCTGGCTTGGTCTGGGGCGCGAACTGAAGCTTTCTTT
TRBJ2-7 | TRBV4-1 | TRBD1 | few | CASSQEYRQGVIIYEQYF | TGCGCCAGCAGCCAAGAATATCGACAGGGGGTTATTATCTACGAGCAGTACTTC
TRBJ1-5 | TRBV12-3/TRBV12-4 | NA | few | CASSLEPQPQHF | TGTGCCAGCAGTTTAGAGCCCCAGCCCCAGCATTTT
TRBJ2-3 | TRBV6-1 | NA | NA | CASSETWGGTDTQYF | TGTGCCAGCAGTGAAACGTGGGGGGGCACAGATACGCAGTATTTT
TRBJ1-2 | TRBV27 | TRBD1 | NA | CASSQGDGRYGYTF | TGTGCCAGCAGTCAGGGGGACGGCCGCTATGGCTACACCTTC
TRBJ2-3 | TRBV11-3 | NA | NA | CASSIHGRVTDTQYF | TGTGCCAGCAGCATACACGGCAGGGTAACAGATACGCAGTATTTT
TRBJ2-5 | TRBV20-1 | NA | few | CSVRGHQETQYF | TGCAGTGTTAGGGGACACCAAGAGACCCAGTACTTC
TRBJ2-2 | TRBV20-1 | NA | few | CSAREEYRTSDTGELFF | TGCAGTGCTAGAGAAGAGTATCGGACTTCCGACACCGGGGAGCTGTTTTTT
TRBJ2-3 | TRBV20-1 | NA | few | CSASDRTSTDTQYF | TGCAGTGCCTCCGACAGGACAAGCACAGATACGCAGTATTTT
TRBJ1-4 | TRBV5-1 | NA | NA | CASGESRTNEKLFF | TGCGCCAGCGGTGAAAGCAGGACTAATGAAAAACTGTTTTTT
TRBJ2-3 | TRBV28 | NA | once | CASSFGVVGGTDTQYF | TGTGCCAGCAGTTTTGGGGTAGTTGGGGGTACAGATACGCAGTATTTT
TRBJ1-2 | TRBV29-1 | NA | NA | CSAGEPGYTF | TGCAGCGCTGGGGAGCCTGGCTACACCTTC
TRBJ2-7 | TRBV28 | TRBD1 | NA | CASSSSKGTGGIYEQYF | TGTGCCAGCAGTTCCAGCAAGGGGACAGGGGGCATATACGAGCAGTACTTC
TRBJ1-3 | TRBV28 | TRBD1 | NA | CASSLEGAKGNTIYF | TGTGCCAGCAGTTTAGAGGGGGCGAAAGGAAACACCATATATTTT
TRBJ2-7 | TRBV29-1 | TRBD2 | NA | CSVGRPGTSGSYEQYF | TGCAGCGTTGGTCGGCCCGGGACTAGCGGGAGCTACGAGCAGTACTTC
TRBJ2-5 | TRBV5-1 | NA | many | CASSLGAGETQYF | TGTGCCAGCAGCTTAGGGGCCGGGGAGACCCAGTACTTC
TRBJ1-2 | TRBV7-8 | NA | NA | CASSVDQSNYGYTF | TGTGCCAGCAGCGTAGACCAGTCTAACTATGGCTACACCTTC
TRBJ1-2 | TRBV27 | TRBD1 | NA | CASSGQGAKSYGYTF | TGTGCCAGCAGCGGACAGGGGGCTAAAAGCTATGGCTACACCTTC
TRBJ2-2 | TRBV9 | TRBD1 | NA | CASSGTGGSTGELFF | TGTGCCAGCAGCGGGACAGGGGGTAGCACCGGGGAGCTGTTTTTT
TRBJ2-1 | TRBV7-9 | TRBD2 | NA | CASSLGAASGSREQFF | TGTGCCAGTAGCTTAGGGGCTGCTAGCGGGAGCAGGGAGCAGTTCTTC
TRBJ1-1 | TRBV6-2/TRBV6-3 | NA | NA | CASSSHPGREDTEAFF | TGTGCCAGCAGTTCTCACCCGGGACGGGAGGACACTGAAGCTTTCTTT
TRBJ1-1 | TRBV20-1 | NA | few | CSASGQLNTEAFF | TGCAGTGCTAGTGGGCAGCTGAACACTGAAGCTTTCTTT
TRBJ2-7 | TRBV28 | NA | few | CASTTGAYEQYF | TGTGCCAGTACTACGGGGGCCTACGAGCAGTACTTC
TRBJ1-2 | TRBV7-9 | NA | NA | CASSLGGQNSYGYTF | TGTGCCAGCAGCTTAGGAGGGCAGAACTCCTATGGCTACACCTTC
TRBJ1-1 | TRBV4-1 | TRBD1 | few | CASSHGRTGNTEAFF | TGCGCCAGCAGCCACGGAAGGACAGGGAACACTGAAGCTTTCTTT
TRBJ2-7 | TRBV5-4 | NA | NA | CASSSRPGLEQYF | TGTGCCAGCAGCTCTAGACCGGGCTTGGAGCAGTACTTC
TRBJ1-2 | TRBV4-2 | NA | few | CASSQDRQVYGYTF | TGTGCCAGCAGCCAAGACCGGCAGGTCTATGGCTACACCTTC
TRBJ1-1 | TRBV5-1 | NA | NA | CASSLDLITEAFF | TGCGCCAGCAGCTTGGACCTTATAACTGAAGCTTTCTTT
TRBJ2-3 | TRBV12-3/TRBV12-4 | NA | NA | CASSSKRNYTDTQYF | TGTGCCAGCAGTTCAAAGCGGAACTACACAGATACGCAGTATTTT